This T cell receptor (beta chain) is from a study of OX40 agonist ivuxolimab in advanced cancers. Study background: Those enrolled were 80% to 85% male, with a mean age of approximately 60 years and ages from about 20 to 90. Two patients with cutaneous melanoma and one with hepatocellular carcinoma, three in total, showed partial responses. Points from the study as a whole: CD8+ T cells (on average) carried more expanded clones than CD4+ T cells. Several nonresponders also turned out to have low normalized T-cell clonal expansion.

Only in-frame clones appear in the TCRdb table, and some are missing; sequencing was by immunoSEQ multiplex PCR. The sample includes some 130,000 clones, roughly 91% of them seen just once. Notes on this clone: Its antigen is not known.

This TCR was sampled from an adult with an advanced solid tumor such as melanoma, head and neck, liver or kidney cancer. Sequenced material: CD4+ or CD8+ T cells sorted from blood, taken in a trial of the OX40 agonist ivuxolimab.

This chain's CDR3 is CASSQGERGTQYF. CDR3 DNA: TGCGCCAGCAGCCAAGGCGAGCGCGGGACCCAGTACTTC. The rearrangement uses TRBV4-3 and TRBJ2-5; D unresolved. This CDR3 is 13 amino acids long. Per the germline V gene, CDR1 is LGHNA and CDR2 is YSLEER. V was pared by 1 base and J by 7 bases, with 10 bases between.